Listed below are T cell receptor beta chains from one sample, sequenced in a study of blood T cell repertoires in COVID-19. Method: immunoSEQ multiplex PCR; TCRdb's copy keeps in-frame clones and lacks some. The data contain 250,000 to 300,000 clones, roughly 85% of them singletons. The sequenced material came from peripheral blood. These receptors were obtained from a man aged 45-60 years with active or convalescent COVID-19. Each CDR3 is given with its conserved first and last residue. Fields, in order: clone size, D gene, J gene, V gene, CDR3 protein, CDR3 DNA. A D gene is named only where the DNA matches it firmly. Only part of the rows carry a size: once, few, many, or a class if the clone is expanded.

size: NA; D: TRBD1; J: TRBJ1-1; V: TRBV30; CDR3: CAWRRVGGRGSLTEAFF; DNA: TGTGCCTGGAGGCGGGTGGGGGGCAGGGGGAGTCTCACTGAAGCTTTCTTT
size: NA; D: NA; J: TRBJ2-1; V: TRBV6-4; CDR3: CASSEVSVGEQFF; DNA: TGTGCCAGCAGTGAGGTTTCCGTCGGGGAGCAGTTCTTC
size: NA; D: TRBD1; J: TRBJ1-2; V: TRBV5-6; CDR3: CASSVRQGRSGYTF; DNA: TGTGCCAGCAGCGTTAGACAGGGGCGGAGTGGCTACACCTTC
size: NA; D: TRBD2; J: TRBJ2-1; V: TRBV18; CDR3: CASSLGTSGRGEQFF; DNA: TGTGCCAGCTCACTTGGGACTAGCGGGAGAGGTGAGCAGTTCTTC
size: NA; D: NA; J: TRBJ2-1; V: TRBV19; CDR3: CASSTGGSSYNEQFF; DNA: TGTGCCAGTAGTACCGGAGGGAGCTCCTACAATGAGCAGTTCTTC
size: NA; D: TRBD1; J: TRBJ2-1; V: TRBV30; CDR3: CAWRPDRDPYNEQFF; DNA: TGTGCCTGGAGACCGGACAGGGACCCCTACAATGAGCAGTTCTTC
size: NA; D: NA; J: TRBJ2-2; V: TRBV11-2; CDR3: CASSQNTGELFF; DNA: TGTGCCAGCAGCCAAAACACCGGGGAGCTGTTTTTT
size: NA; D: NA; J: TRBJ1-1; V: TRBV5-1; CDR3: CASSLVGWRVENTEAFF; DNA: TGCGCCAGCAGCTTGGTAGGGTGGAGGGTTGAGAACACTGAAGCTTTCTTT
size: few; D: TRBD1; J: TRBJ1-2; V: TRBV5-1; CDR3: CASSPFGAGQGVEDGYTF; DNA: TGCGCCAGCAGCCCCTTCGGGGCGGGACAGGGTGTCGAGGATGGCTACACCTTC
size: once; D: NA; J: TRBJ2-5; V: TRBV6-5; CDR3: CASRPPGTLETQYF; DNA: TGTGCCAGCCGGCCTCCCGGGACACTGGAGACCCAGTACTTC
size: once; D: TRBD1; J: TRBJ2-3; V: TRBV29-1; CDR3: CSVQTGPADTQYF; DNA: TGCAGCGTCCAGACAGGGCCAGCAGATACGCAGTATTTT
size: few; D: NA; J: TRBJ2-1; V: TRBV28; CDR3: CASSLSIGLGTLYNEQFF; DNA: TGTGCCAGCAGTTTATCAATAGGACTCGGGACACTCTACAATGAGCAGTTCTTC
size: NA; D: TRBD2; J: TRBJ2-3; V: TRBV24-1; CDR3: CATSDPGRGTDTQYF; DNA: TGTGCCACCAGTGATCCCGGGAGGGGCACAGATACGCAGTATTTT
size: few; D: NA; J: TRBJ1-4; V: TRBV5-1; CDR3: CASSLQGMSNEKLFF; DNA: TGCGCCAGCAGCTTGCAGGGAATGTCTAATGAAAAACTGTTTTTT
size: NA; D: TRBD2; J: TRBJ2-2; V: TRBV30; CDR3: CAWGVGLGVGTGELFF; DNA: TGTGCCTGGGGTGTGGGACTAGGCGTGGGCACCGGGGAGCTGTTTTTT
size: NA; D: TRBD2; J: TRBJ2-3; V: TRBV28; CDR3: CASSFWTSDTDTQYF; DNA: TGTGCCAGCAGTTTCTGGACTAGCGACACAGATACGCAGTATTTT
size: NA; D: NA; J: TRBJ2-6; V: TRBV6-1; CDR3: CASSEMTQSGANVLTF; DNA: TGTGCCAGCAGTGAAATGACACAATCTGGGGCCAACGTCCTGACTTTC
size: NA; D: NA; J: TRBJ1-2; V: TRBV9; CDR3: CASSVDDRANYGYTF; DNA: TGTGCCAGCAGCGTAGACGACAGAGCTAACTATGGCTACACCTTC
size: NA; D: TRBD2; J: TRBJ2-1; V: TRBV19; CDR3: CASSIGTSGYNEQFF; DNA: TGTGCCAGTAGTATAGGAACTAGCGGATACAATGAGCAGTTCTTC
size: once; D: NA; J: TRBJ1-5; V: TRBV9; CDR3: CASSVGQNSNQPQHF; DNA: TGTGCCAGCAGCGTAGGGCAGAACAGCAATCAGCCCCAGCATTTT
size: NA; D: NA; J: TRBJ2-5; V: TRBV3-1/TRBV3-2; CDR3: CASSQGAAIRETQYF; DNA: TGTGCCAGCAGCCAAGGCGCGGCGATCCGAGAGACCCAGTACTTC
size: NA; D: NA; J: TRBJ2-7; V: TRBV28; CDR3: CAGSLLHEQYF; DNA: TGTGCCGGCAGCCTCCTCCACGAGCAGTACTTC
size: once; D: NA; J: TRBJ1-2; V: TRBV6-5; CDR3: CASTQGYYGYTF; DNA: TGTGCCAGCACACAGGGATACTATGGCTACACCTTC
size: NA; D: NA; J: TRBJ2-1; V: TRBV15; CDR3: CATSRDYTIPQFF; DNA: TGTGCCACCAGCAGAGATTACACTATCCCGCAGTTCTTC
size: NA; D: NA; J: TRBJ2-7; V: TRBV5-1; CDR3: CASSFDSNQGYEQYF; DNA: TGCGCCAGCAGCTTTGACAGTAACCAGGGGTACGAGCAGTACTTC
size: NA; D: NA; J: TRBJ1-1; V: TRBV4-1; CDR3: CASSQEHLGGTEAFF; DNA: TGCGCCAGCAGCCAAGAGCACCTGGGGGGCACTGAAGCTTTCTTT
size: NA; D: NA; J: TRBJ1-1; V: TRBV7-2; CDR3: CASSPAGAEAFF; DNA: TGTGCCAGCAGCCCCGCCGGGGCTGAAGCTTTCTTT
size: NA; D: TRBD1; J: TRBJ1-3; V: TRBV9; CDR3: CASSDRDRIGGNTIYF; DNA: TGTGCCAGCAGCGACCGGGACAGGATCGGTGGAAACACCATATATTTT
size: NA; D: TRBD2; J: TRBJ2-1; V: TRBV30; CDR3: CAWSVSSGGRMGEQFF; DNA: TGTGCCTGGAGTGTATCGTCAGGCGGGAGAATGGGGGAGCAGTTCTTC
size: NA; D: TRBD1; J: TRBJ2-5; V: TRBV7-9; CDR3: CASSPGQGFETQYF; DNA: TGTGCCAGCAGCCCAGGACAGGGTTTTGAGACCCAGTACTTC
size: NA; D: TRBD2; J: TRBJ2-2; V: TRBV7-8; CDR3: CASSFSGRAGELFF; DNA: TGTGCCAGCAGCTTTAGCGGGAGGGCCGGGGAGCTGTTTTTT
size: NA; D: NA; J: TRBJ1-5; V: TRBV6-5; CDR3: CASSYPGGEPQHF; DNA: TGTGCCAGCAGTTACCCGGGGGGAGAGCCCCAGCATTTT
size: NA; D: NA; J: TRBJ1-5; V: TRBV15; CDR3: CATSRDLGGGQPQHF; DNA: TGTGCCACCAGCAGAGATCTGGGGGGAGGTCAGCCCCAGCATTTT
size: NA; D: NA; J: TRBJ1-1; V: TRBV4-1; CDR3: CASSQARSQGAEAFF; DNA: TGCGCCAGCAGCCAAGCTCGCAGCCAAGGGGCTGAAGCTTTCTTT
size: NA; D: NA; J: TRBJ2-1; V: TRBV19; CDR3: CASSMASPSYNEQFF; DNA: TGTGCCAGTAGTATGGCTAGCCCCTCCTACAATGAGCAGTTCTTC
size: NA; D: TRBD2; J: TRBJ2-7; V: TRBV28; CDR3: CASSLNLADSSYEQYF; DNA: TGTGCCAGCAGCCTCAACCTAGCGGATAGCTCCTACGAGCAGTACTTC
size: few; D: NA; J: TRBJ1-2; V: TRBV20-1; CDR3: CSAIPRFADTF; DNA: TGCAGTGCTATCCCCCGCTTTGCGGACACCTTC
size: NA; D: TRBD1; J: TRBJ1-5; V: TRBV9; CDR3: CASSVGGTGNQPQHF; DNA: TGTGCCAGCAGCGTAGGAGGGACAGGGAATCAGCCCCAGCATTTT
size: NA; D: NA; J: TRBJ2-4; V: TRBV4-2; CDR3: CASSPHAAGLVKNIQYF; DNA: TGTGCCAGCAGCCCCCACGCCGCGGGTTTGGTCAAAAACATTCAGTACTTC
size: NA; D: NA; J: TRBJ2-5; V: TRBV29-1; CDR3: CSVEPRGSQETQYF; DNA: TGCAGCGTTGAACCTAGAGGCTCCCAAGAGACCCAGTACTTC
size: NA; D: TRBD2; J: TRBJ2-5; V: TRBV3-1/TRBV3-2; CDR3: CASSQGLAVGEIETQYF; DNA: TGTGCCAGCAGCCAGGGACTAGCGGTCGGAGAGATAGAGACCCAGTACTTC
size: NA; D: NA; J: TRBJ1-2; V: TRBV5-8; CDR3: CASSLKEFGYGYTF; DNA: TGTGCCAGCAGCTTGAAAGAGTTTGGCTATGGCTACACCTTC
size: once; D: TRBD1; J: TRBJ2-5; V: TRBV5-6; CDR3: CASSAGTAQETQYF; DNA: TGTGCCAGCAGCGCCGGGACAGCCCAAGAGACCCAGTACTTC
size: NA; D: NA; J: TRBJ2-2; V: TRBV6-5; CDR3: CASSSAGGELFF; DNA: TGTGCCAGCAGTTCGGCGGGAGGGGAGCTGTTTTTT
size: NA; D: NA; J: TRBJ1-1; V: TRBV19; CDR3: CASSIGGPEAFF; DNA: TGTGCCAGTAGTATCGGGGGGCCCGAAGCTTTCTTT